This T cell receptor beta chain was captured in a study of T cell responses to AZD1222 COVID-19 vaccine. The CDR3 spans 14 residues. J was trimmed by 5 bases and V by 4 bases; bases with no gene match: 4. Germline-derived CDR1 and CDR2 are SGHRS and YFSETQ. This table comes from immunoSEQ multiplex PCR, and its TCRdb copy is limited to in-frame clones, with some not included. The table shows some 130,000 clones, with about 85% occurring only once. The TCR was taken from an adult who received the AZD1222 COVID-19 vaccine. The sequencing used peripheral blood, collected 28 days after the second AZD1222 dose. The rearrangement links TRBV5-1 to TRBJ1-4; 8 bases align to TRBD1. The CDR3: CASSPGQGNEKLFF. In DNA, the CDR3 is TGCGCCAGCAGCCCCGGACAGGGAAATGAAAAACTGTTTTTT.